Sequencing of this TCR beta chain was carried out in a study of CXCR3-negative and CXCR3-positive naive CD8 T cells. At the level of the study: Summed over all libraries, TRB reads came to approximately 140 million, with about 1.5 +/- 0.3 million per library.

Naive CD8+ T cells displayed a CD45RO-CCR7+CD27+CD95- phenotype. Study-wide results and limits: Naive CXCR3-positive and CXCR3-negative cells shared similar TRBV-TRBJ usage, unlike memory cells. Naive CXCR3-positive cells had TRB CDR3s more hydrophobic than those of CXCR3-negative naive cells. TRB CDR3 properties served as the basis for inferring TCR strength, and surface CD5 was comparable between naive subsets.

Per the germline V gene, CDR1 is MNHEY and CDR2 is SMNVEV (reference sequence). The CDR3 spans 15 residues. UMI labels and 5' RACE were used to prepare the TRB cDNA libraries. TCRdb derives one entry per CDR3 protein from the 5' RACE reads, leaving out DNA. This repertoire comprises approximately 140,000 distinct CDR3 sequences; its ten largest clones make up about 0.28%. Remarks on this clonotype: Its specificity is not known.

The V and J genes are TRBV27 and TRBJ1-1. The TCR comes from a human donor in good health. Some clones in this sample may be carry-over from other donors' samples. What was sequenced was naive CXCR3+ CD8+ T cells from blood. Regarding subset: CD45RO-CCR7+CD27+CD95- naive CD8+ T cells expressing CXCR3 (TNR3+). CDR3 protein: CASSLSNPTATEAFF.